This TCR beta chain was observed in a study of lymphopenia after photon versus proton radiotherapy. The study, taken as a whole, reports: Authors raise, but do not show, better survival with proton therapy. Post-nadir diversity loss with photons came from oligoclonal expansion, particularly CD8+ Temra cells. Larger post-nadir TCR diversity loss correlated inversely with survival in deceased patients. Under photons, naive T cells and diversity fell while effector/memory populations rose.

Of note for this clone: The target antigen is unknown.

Libraries were prepared by immunoSEQ multiplex PCR; TCRdb keeps only in-frame clonotypes and omits some of them. The sample lists around 25,000 clones, 90% seen once, with 0.81% in the top ten. This sequence originates from a woman aged 45 to 65 with cholangiocarcinoma. Source: peripheral blood, taken from a patient treated with photon-based radiotherapy.

CDR3 in amino acids: CSARGTDIPFF. CDR3 DNA sequence: TGCAGTGCTAGAGGGACAGATATTCCGTTCTTT. The chain couples TRBV20-1 to TRBJ1-1, with a weak D call TRBD1 (6 bases). V was cut by 1 base and J by 14 bases, with 14 bases left in between. Germline assignment: CDR1 DFQATT and CDR2 SNEGSKA (reference sequence). This CDR3 is 11 amino acids long.